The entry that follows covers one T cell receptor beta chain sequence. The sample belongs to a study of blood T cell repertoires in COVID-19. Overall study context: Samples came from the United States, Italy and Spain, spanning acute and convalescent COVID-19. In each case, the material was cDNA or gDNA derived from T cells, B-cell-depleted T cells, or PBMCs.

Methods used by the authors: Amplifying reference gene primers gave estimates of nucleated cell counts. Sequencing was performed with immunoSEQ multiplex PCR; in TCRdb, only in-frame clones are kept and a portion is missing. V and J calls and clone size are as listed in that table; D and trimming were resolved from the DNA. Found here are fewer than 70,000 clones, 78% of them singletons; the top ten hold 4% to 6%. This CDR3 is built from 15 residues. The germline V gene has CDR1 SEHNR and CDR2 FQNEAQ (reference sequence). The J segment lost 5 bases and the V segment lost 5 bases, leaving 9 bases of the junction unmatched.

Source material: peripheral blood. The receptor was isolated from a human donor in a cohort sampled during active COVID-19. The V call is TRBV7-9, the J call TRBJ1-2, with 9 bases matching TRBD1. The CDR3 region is CASSQQGAPRYGYTF. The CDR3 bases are TGTGCCAGCAGCCAACAGGGGGCTCCACGGTATGGCTACACCTTC.